The clone carrying this T cell receptor beta chain appeared a few times. Its antigen is still unknown. This sample is drawn from a study of T cells after yellow fever vaccination. In TCRdb, the 5' RACE reads were re-called with MiXCR into one record per CDR3 protein. The sample lists nearly 350,000 distinct CDR3 sequences, approximately 8% occurring once. Study-level results: FACS-sorted repertoires might harbor abundant contaminating clonotypes from the bulk population.

Here the sequenced sample was PBMCs, taken roughly 45 days after the first yellow fever vaccination. The receptor's source is a man between 18 and 35 years old who received the YFV17D yellow fever vaccine.

CDR3 region: CASILSPGANVLTF. The CDR3 DNA is TGTGCCAGCATTCTATCTCCTGGGGCCAACGTCCTGACTTTC. V and J are TRBV12-3 or TRBV12-4 and TRBJ2-6; D gene unclear. Between the trimmed V and J ends, which lost 7 bases and 2 bases, there was a span of 9 bases. The CDR3 loop spans 14 amino acids.